These 32 T cell receptor beta chains share one sample of origin, sequenced in a study of T cell responses to AZD1222 COVID-19 vaccine. Clones were read by immunoSEQ multiplex PCR, and TCRdb kept only the in-frame ones, dropping some. The table has about 76,000 clones, more than 70% seen once; the top ten hold roughly 11%. Specimen: peripheral blood, collected on day 0 of AZD1222 vaccination. These receptors came from an adult in good health.

The chain has TRBV19 and TRBJ1-1; weak D call: TRBD1 (5 bases). Germline values: CDR1 LNHDA, CDR2 SQIVND (reference sequence). The length of the CDR3 is 14 residues. Trimming left V 5 bases short and J 3 bases short, with 13 bases between. In DNA form, the CDR3 reads TGTGCCAGTAGTTTGACGATGGGGGACACTGAAGCTTTCTTT. It yields the protein CASSLTMGDTEAFF.

V and J are TRBV6-1 and TRBJ2-1; possibly TRBD1 for D (6 bases). Per the germline V gene, CDR1 is MNHNS and CDR2 is SASEGT. CDR3 length: 16 amino acids. V was pared by 4 bases and J by 2 bases, with 15 bases between. The CDR3 nucleotides read TGTGCCAGCAGTGCAAGAGGGGGTTCAACCTACAATGAGCAGTTCTTC. The encoded protein is CASSARGGSTYNEQFF.

The CDR3 DNA reads as TGTGCCTGGAGTCCCCGAGGGGACCTTAGCAATCAGCCCCAGCATTTT. This gives the protein CAWSPRGDLSNQPQHF. V is TRBV30 and J is TRBJ1-5; TRBD1 is a possible D gene (5 bases). Between the trimmed V and J ends, which lost 2 bases and 0 bases, there was a span of 14 bases. Germline assignment: CDR1 GTSNPN and CDR2 SVGIG (reference sequence). The CDR3 has 16 residues.

The chain employs TRBV9 and TRBJ2-1, with a tentative D call TRBD2 (5 bases). The V gene lost 7 bases and the J gene lost 9 bases, with 5 bases spanning the gap. The CDR3 covers 9 residues. The V gene's germline CDR1 is SGDLS and CDR2 YYNGEE. CDR3 DNA: TGTGCCAGCGGAGGTGAGCAGTTCTTC. Translated, it gives CASGGEQFF.

V gene TRBV24-1 combines with J gene TRBJ2-1, with D unclear. Germline V gives CDR1 KGHDR, CDR2 SFDVKD. V lost 1 base and J 9 bases, leaving 6 bases between the germline ends. The CDR3 extends over 12 amino acids. CDR3 residues: CATSDFSTEQFF. The DNA for the CDR3 is TGTGCCACCAGTGATTTTAGCACTGAGCAGTTCTTC.

J is TRBJ2-1 and V is TRBV27; the D gene could be TRBD1 or TRBD2 (5 bases each). The CDR3 totals 20 residues. V shed 0 bases and J shed 0 bases, with 21 bases lying between them. Germline CDR1 reads MNHEY; CDR2 reads SMNVEV (reference sequence). Written as DNA, the CDR3 is TGTGCCAGCAGTTTATCGTTTGGGGGTTGGGGGACGTCCTCCTACAATGAGCAGTTCTTC. Protein: CASSLSFGGWGTSSYNEQFF.

The rearrangement links TRBV29-1 to TRBJ1-1; D is unclear. The CDR3 contains 14 residues. Per germline, CDR1 SQVTM and CDR2 ANQGSEA. V was clipped by 5 bases and J by 3 bases, with 16 bases between them. CDR3 DNA sequence: TGCAGCGTTAGCTTAACGGGGTCGGACACTGAAGCTTTCTTT. It codes for CSVSLTGSDTEAFF.

The chain links TRBV6-6 to TRBJ2-5, with D perhaps TRBD1 (5 bases). Trimming removed 4 bases at V and 2 bases at J, with 8 bases between. Germline V gene lookup returns CDR1 MNHNY and CDR2 SVGAGI (reference sequence). This CDR3 is built from 13 residues. CDR3: CASSLRTQETQYF. The CDR3 coding sequence is TGTGCCAGCAGTTTGAGGACACAAGAGACCCAGTACTTC.

This chain connects TRBV4-2 to TRBJ2-7; perhaps TRBD2 as D (5 bases). In germline, CDR1 is LGHNA, CDR2 YNFKEQ. The CDR3 loop spans 16 amino acids. V lost 2 bases to trimming and J lost 6 bases, with 20 bases between them. The CDR3 DNA reads as TGTGCCAGCAGCCAAAGCCGAGGGCAAACCCCAGTCGAGCAGTACTTC. Protein product: CASSQSRGQTPVEQYF.

The V and J genes are TRBV7-2 and TRBJ1-4; no clear D gene. This CDR3 spans 13 amino acids. Per germline, CDR1 SGHTA and CDR2 FQGNSA. Trimming removed 5 bases at V and 0 bases at J, with 4 bases between. Written as DNA, the CDR3 is TGTGCCAGCAGCCCTTCAACTAATGAAAAACTGTTTTTT. Translated, it gives CASSPSTNEKLFF.

The J gene is TRBJ2-7, the V gene TRBV5-1; 7 bases fit TRBD1. Losses at the gene ends were 4 bases for V and 4 bases for J; bases not matched to a gene: 8. Per germline, CDR1 SGHRS and CDR2 YFSETQ. The CDR3 is 14 residues long. Here the CDR3 DNA reads TGCGCCAGCAGCCCACCCCAGACAGGGTACGAGCAGTACTTC. This gives the protein CASSPPQTGYEQYF. Full variable domain (remainder filled in from reference TRBV5-1 and TRBJ2-7): KAGVTQTPRYLIKTRGQQVTLSCSPISGHRSVSWYQQTPGQGLQFLFEYFSETQRNKGNFPGRFSGRQFSNSRSEMNVSTLELGDSALYLCASSPPQTGYEQYFGPGTRLTVT.

V gene TRBV15 combines with J gene TRBJ2-7; 9 bases are a match to TRBD2. The CDR3 has 16 amino acids. CDR1 is LNHNV and CDR2 is YYDKDF in the germline V gene (reference sequence). With 1 base clipped from V and 2 bases from J, the junction kept 6 bases outside the gene matches. CDR3 coding DNA: TGTGCCACCAGCAGAGGCCGGGTAGCGGGAGCCTACGAGCAGTACTTC. Translation: CATSRGRVAGAYEQYF.

This clone was detected only once. The J gene is TRBJ1-5, the V gene TRBV27; perhaps TRBD1 as D (5 bases). The CDR3 length is 15 residues. CDR1 MNHEY and CDR2 SMNVEV come from the germline V gene (reference sequence). Trimming stripped 5 bases from V and 7 bases from J, with 18 bases between. The CDR3 region has the DNA TGTGCCAGCAGTCGTTCACTCGGAGGGACGCAGCCCCAGCATTTT. This encodes CASSRSLGGTQPQHF.

V and J are TRBV28 and TRBJ1-5; D gene unclear. Trimming shortened V by 6 bases and J by 5 bases, and 8 bases separated the two germline ends. This CDR3 has 12 residues. Germline assignment: CDR1 MDHEN and CDR2 SYDVKM. CDR3 nucleotide sequence: TGTGCCAGCAGGGATGCCGATCAGCCCCAGCATTTT. Translating it yields CASRDADQPQHF.

This chain uses TRBV9 with TRBJ2-7; the match to TRBD2 covers 7 bases. Germline V lookup: CDR1 SGDLS, CDR2 YYNGEE. V lost 3 bases to trimming and J lost 3 bases; unmatched junction nucleotides: 6. This CDR3 spans 14 amino acids. The chain's CDR3 is CASSATSEYYEQYF. CDR3 DNA: TGTGCCAGCAGCGCTACTAGCGAGTACTACGAGCAGTACTTC.

The chain is built from TRBV5-1 and TRBJ1-1; D ambiguous. V shed 4 bases and J shed 4 bases, with 14 bases lying between them. This CDR3 spans 14 amino acids. In germline, CDR1 is SGHRS, CDR2 YFSETQ. CDR3 amino acids: CASSPEIVATEAFF. The CDR3 coding sequence is TGCGCCAGCAGCCCAGAGATCGTTGCCACTGAAGCTTTCTTT.

The rearrangement links TRBV19 to TRBJ1-5, with D uncertain. Germline V gives CDR1 LNHDA, CDR2 SQIVND (reference sequence). Trimming stripped 4 bases from V and 1 base from J, with 14 bases between. This CDR3 contains 16 residues. This chain's CDR3 is CASSTRTGVSNQPQHF. CDR3 coding DNA: TGTGCCAGTAGTACCCGGACGGGCGTGAGCAATCAGCCCCAGCATTTT.

The chain carries TRBV6-5 and TRBJ2-7, with TRBD1 identical over 7 bases. The germline V gene has CDR1 MNHEY and CDR2 SVGAGI. This CDR3 spans 14 amino acids. V was pared by 7 bases and J by 2 bases, with 8 bases of the junction left unmatched. As DNA, the CDR3 is TGTGCCAGCATGCCCTTGACAGGGCCCTACGAGCAGTACTTC. It translates to CASMPLTGPYEQYF.

This rearrangement joins TRBV12-5 to TRBJ1-2; D is undetermined. Per germline, CDR1 LGHNT and CDR2 FRNRAP. This CDR3 has 12 residues. V shed 2 bases and J shed 5 bases, with 6 bases lying between them. CDR3 nucleotides: TGTGCTAGTGGTTTGTTCCGGTATGGCTACACCTTC. This codes for CASGLFRYGYTF.

The V gene is TRBV7-8, the J gene TRBJ1-1, with D hard to call. CDR1 and CDR2 from the germline V gene are SGHVS and FQNEAQ. This CDR3 region has 12 residues. Deletions cut 0 bases from V and 6 bases from J, with 5 bases between. The CDR3 region is CASSLAWSEAFF. The CDR3 nucleotides read TGTGCCAGCAGCTTAGCGTGGTCTGAAGCTTTCTTT.

V usage is TRBV7-9 and J usage is TRBJ2-5; 7 nucleotides align to TRBD1. Germline V gives CDR1 SEHNR, CDR2 FQNEAQ (reference sequence). The CDR3 has 19 residues. V lost 5 bases, J lost 2 bases, and 20 bases stayed unmatched. The CDR3 DNA reads as TGTGCCAGCAGCCAGGGGTGGCCCAGGGCGAAACAGGGGCAAGAGACCCAGTACTTC. Encoded protein: CASSQGWPRAKQGQETQYF.

The CDR3 protein is CAVGRTGAYEQYF. The CDR3 nucleotides read TGTGCCGTTGGGCGGACAGGGGCCTACGAGCAGTACTTC. The rearrangement joins TRBV3-1 (or the pseudogene TRBV3-2) to TRBJ2-7; 9 bases agree with TRBD1. This CDR3 contains 13 residues. Germline trimming cut 11 bases from V and 2 bases from J; bases unmatched to any gene: 7. Germline CDR1 LGHDT, CDR2 YNNKEL (reference sequence).

The rearrangement links TRBV4-1 to TRBJ1-1, with unresolved D. Between the trimmed V and J ends, which lost 0 bases and 3 bases, there was a span of 20 bases. This CDR3 spans 18 amino acids. Germline V gene data show CDR1 as MGHRA and CDR2 as YSYEKL. Here the CDR3 reads CASSQDWGSIIGDTEAFF. In DNA, the CDR3 is TGCGCCAGCAGCCAAGATTGGGGTTCTATCATCGGGGACACTGAAGCTTTCTTT.

This rearrangement joins TRBV5-1 to TRBJ1-2; D remains unclear. Germline CDR1 and CDR2: SGHRS and YFSETQ. CDR3 length: 13 amino acids. V lost 7 bases to trimming and J lost 0 bases, with 10 bases between them. Here the CDR3 DNA reads TGCGCCAGCCGGGATGAGCCTAACTATGGCTACACCTTC. This translates into CASRDEPNYGYTF.

J is TRBJ2-5 and V is TRBV19; D possibly uses TRBD1 or TRBD2 (6 bases each). The CDR3 totals 12 residues. Germline V gene data show CDR1 as LNHDA and CDR2 as SQIVND (reference sequence). V dropped 9 bases and J dropped 4 bases, with 12 bases sitting between them. CDR3 DNA: TGTGCCAGCACCGAGGGGGGAGAGACCCAGTACTTC. Translating it yields CASTEGGETQYF.

This chain links TRBV12-5 with TRBJ1-1; D is ambiguous. The V and J ends lost 0 bases and 0 bases respectively, with 11 bases between them. Germline CDR1 reads LGHNT; CDR2 reads FRNRAP. CDR3 length: 16 amino acids. The CDR3 protein is CASGLVLGRMNTEAFF. The CDR3 nucleotides are TGTGCTAGTGGTTTGGTACTCGGGAGAATGAACACTGAAGCTTTCTTT. The full variable domain, in which reference TRBV12-5 and TRBJ1-1 provide the parts outside the CDR3, is DARVTQTPRHKVTEMGQEVTMRCQPILGHNTVFWYRQTMMQGLELLAYFRNRAPLDDSGMPKDRFSAEMPDATLATLKIQPSEPRDSAVYFCASGLVLGRMNTEAFFGQGTRLTVV.

This chain connects TRBV12-3 or TRBV12-4 to TRBJ1-1; no definite D call. The V and J ends lost 2 bases and 8 bases respectively, with 9 bases between them. The CDR3 contains 12 residues. CDR3 nucleotide sequence: TGTGCCAGCAGTTTAAGTCCAGAAGAAGCTTTCTTT. As protein: CASSLSPEEAFF.

CDR3 amino acids: CASSYSTAQSYEQYF. Written as DNA, the CDR3 is TGTGCCAGCAGTTACTCGACAGCACAGTCCTACGAGCAGTACTTC. V and J are TRBV6-5 and TRBJ2-7; D is perhaps TRBD1 (5 bases). The CDR3 contains 15 residues. The germline V gene encodes CDR1 MNHEY and CDR2 SVGAGI. V lost 0 bases to trimming and J lost 1 base, with 10 bases between them.

The V gene is TRBV18, the J gene TRBJ1-3, with D possibly being TRBD1 (5 bases). Trimming pared 4 bases from V and 4 bases from J, leaving 23 bases between. The CDR3 length is 18 residues. CDR1 and CDR2 from the germline V gene are KGHSH and LQKENI. The CDR3 sequence: CASSLTTPSPGDGNTIYF. The CDR3 coding sequence is TGTGCCAGCTCACTCACCACCCCCTCCCCTGGGGACGGAAACACCATATATTTT.

This chain connects TRBV19 to TRBJ1-5, with 7 bases identical to TRBD1. There are 19 residues in the CDR3. The V gene's germline CDR1 is LNHDA and CDR2 SQIVND (reference sequence). V gave up 5 bases and J gave up 1 base; unmatched junction bases: 17. CDR3 nucleotides: TGTGCCAGTAGTCTAGGACCTACAGGGGATCTCCTAAGCAATCAGCCCCAGCATTTT. Its protein is CASSLGPTGDLLSNQPQHF.

The CDR3 sequence is CASSLKVSGLRDTQYF. For the CDR3, the DNA is TGTGCCAGCAGCTTAAAGGTGTCGGGTCTTAGAGATACGCAGTATTTT. This chain links TRBV7-3 with TRBJ2-3; unclear D gene. The length of the CDR3 is 16 residues. Trimming shortened V by 1 base and J by 5 bases, and 16 bases separated the two germline ends. Germline lookup yields CDR1 SGHTA and CDR2 FQGTGA.

V usage is TRBV7-9 and J usage is TRBJ2-1, with 9 bases aligning to TRBD2. V dropped 11 bases and J dropped 1; count of bases not matched to a gene: 9. CDR1 is SEHNR and CDR2 is FQNEAQ in the germline V gene (reference sequence). CDR3 length equals 15 residues. Here the CDR3 reads CAFSSGRFSYNEQFF. The CDR3 DNA reads as TGTGCCTTCAGCAGCGGGAGGTTTTCCTACAATGAGCAGTTCTTC.